This T cell receptor beta chain was sequenced for a study of identical twins. Study findings and constraints: Analyses of zero insertions could be partly confounded by invariant MAIT and iNKT cells. A lower insertion count was a feature of abundant cord blood beta clonotypes, with no such feature in memory repertoires.

This clonotype was seen repeatedly, ten times or more. Its antigen is undetermined. Unique molecular identifiers were in the cDNA, with template-switch universal primer binding. TCRdb recomputed calls from the 5' RACE reads with MiXCR, one row per CDR3 protein. The data show around 230,000 distinct CDR3 sequences, with around 10% seen just once and roughly 5% held by the top ten. The CDR3 has 15 residues. CDR1 and CDR2 from the germline V gene are SGHRS and YFSETQ. The V and J ends lost 5 bases and 4 bases, in that order; junction bases with no gene match: 8. This receptor was obtained from a woman aged 18-29 years in good health. This chain joins TRBV5-1 and TRBJ2-1; 8 bases fit TRBD2. Material: memory (CD45RO+) T cells sorted from blood. DNA of the CDR3: TGCGCCAGCAGGGAAGCGGGAGCGATTTACAATGAGCAGTTCTTC. It codes for CASREAGAIYNEQFF.